Here is one TCR beta chain with its context. Its specificity is unknown. Data came from immunoSEQ multiplex PCR; TCRdb stores just in-frame clones and leaves some out. The sample gives more than 85,000 clones, about 88% of which show up once; 1.5% to 2% is in the top ten. These data originate in a study of T cell responses to AZD1222 COVID-19 vaccine. Study background: Second-dose groups at about 4 or about 12 weeks were pooled.

This CDR3 spans 13 amino acids. Looked up from germline, CDR1 is GTSNPN and CDR2 is SVGIG (reference sequence). Trimming cost V 0 bases and J 2 bases, with 8 bases left between them. Study findings and constraints: Only after the peak T cell response were repertoires sampled. Nearly half of unique spike-specific TCRs reportedly avoided B.1.351 and B.1.1.7 mutated regions. Most donors were white British and more were female, and clonal diversity was possibly underestimated.

This clonotype was sampled from an adult in good health. V and J are TRBV30 and TRBJ2-7; D unclear. The sample consisted of peripheral blood, taken on day 0 of AZD1222 vaccination. This CDR3 is CAWSVGLAYEQYF. Written as DNA, the CDR3 is TGTGCCTGGAGTGTAGGGTTGGCCTACGAGCAGTACTTC.